One and the same sample provided the 3 T cell receptor beta chains below, sequenced in a study of blood T cell repertoires in COVID-19 (dated by TCRdb to between 2020 and 2021). The library relied on the immunoSEQ multiplex PCR assay. TCRdb mirrors the immuneACCESS table, restricted to in-frame sequences. Some clones are absent from its copies; in checked studies, under half trace to an unresolved V gene, and the reason for the others is unknown. This sample lists 250,000 to 350,000 clones; 70% to 90% were detected once. The top ten clonotypes cover 5.5% to 8% of the sample. The sample was peripheral blood. Receptor source: a woman aged 45-59 years with COVID-19, enrolled during active disease.

V usage is TRBV7-2 and J usage is TRBJ1-6; TRBD1 is a possible D gene (5 bases). The CDR3 consists of 15 residues. The germline CDR1 and CDR2 sequences are SGHTA and FQGNSA. Trimming pared 5 bases from V and 8 bases from J, leaving 16 bases between. The CDR3 loop reads CASSPGPGRDSPLHF. The CDR3 DNA reads as TGTGCCAGCAGCCCGGGACCGGGGAGGGATTCACCCCTCCACTTT.

This chain uses TRBV29-1 with TRBJ1-4, with a tentative D call TRBD1 (6 bases). Germline values: CDR1 SQVTM, CDR2 ANQGSEA. This CDR3 is 14 amino acids long. V lost 4 bases and J 10 bases, leaving 19 bases between the germline ends. In DNA, the CDR3 is TGCAGCGTTGCCAGGGGCTCAGAAAGTGGAAAACTGTTTTTT. This sequence encodes CSVARGSESGKLFF.

The V call is TRBV5-4, the J call TRBJ2-1; 11 bases are a match to TRBD2. The junction had 14 bases not matched to a gene; V was cut back by 4 bases and J by 2 bases. Germline assignment: CDR1 SGHNT and CDR2 YYREEE (reference sequence). This CDR3 comprises 19 residues. The CDR3 nucleotides read TGTGCCAGCAGCACTGGTGGGCTAGCGGGAGGCTCGACCTACAATGAGCAGTTCTTC. Protein sequence: CASSTGGLAGGSTYNEQFF. Combining the CDR3 with reference TRBV5-4 and TRBJ2-1 gives the whole variable domain ETGVTQSPTHLIKTRGQQVTLRCSSQSGHNTVSWYQQALGQGPQFIFQYYREEENGRGNFPPRFSGLQFPNYSSELNVNALELDDSALYLCASSTGGLAGGSTYNEQFFGPGTRLTVL.